This TCR beta chain came from a study of control samples from healthy donors and cancer patients. Profiled with immunoSEQ multiplex PCR; TCRdb holds only in-frame clones, not every one. The sample has around 80,000 clones, over 75% seen once. The germline V gene has CDR1 SQVTM and CDR2 ANQGSEA. This CDR3 spans 12 amino acids. The germline V and J ends were trimmed by 3 bases and 2 bases, with 8 bases remaining between them. Sequencing used blood. This TCR derives from a man aged 45-65 years in good health. This chain uses TRBV29-1 with TRBJ2-7; D not resolved. The CDR3 is CSVEAGAYEQYF. Written as DNA, the CDR3 is TGCAGCGTTGAGGCTGGAGCCTACGAGCAGTACTTC.